This T cell receptor beta chain came from a study of T cells after yellow fever vaccination. As for the study in general: The SMART-Seq v4 Ultra Low Input method served to prepare the low-cell-number fractions. Overall study findings and caveats: After the booster, over 95% of CD4 and 75% to 90% of CD8 primary-response clones were re-detected. FACS-sorted repertoires could contain abundant clonotypes contaminating from the bulk population.

As TCR cDNA was made by 5'RACE template switching, a universal primer site and UMIs were added. MiXCR, applied by TCRdb to the 5' RACE reads, yields one record per CDR3 protein. The data hold around 360,000 distinct CDR3 sequences, with roughly 12% observed a single time. The length of the CDR3 is 13 residues. After removal of 5 bases from V and 7 bases from J, the junction contained 2 bases not matched to a gene. Worth noting for this clonotype: What it recognizes is unknown.

This sequence joins TRBV12-3 or TRBV12-4 and TRBJ2-7, with 13 bases that match TRBD2. Sequences were derived from PBMCs, sampled on the day of the first yellow fever vaccination. The receptor's source is a man younger than 30 who received the YFV17D yellow fever vaccine. CDR3 amino acids: CASSEGLAGEQYF. DNA for the CDR3: TGTGCCAGCAGTGAGGGACTAGCGGGGGAGCAGTACTTC.